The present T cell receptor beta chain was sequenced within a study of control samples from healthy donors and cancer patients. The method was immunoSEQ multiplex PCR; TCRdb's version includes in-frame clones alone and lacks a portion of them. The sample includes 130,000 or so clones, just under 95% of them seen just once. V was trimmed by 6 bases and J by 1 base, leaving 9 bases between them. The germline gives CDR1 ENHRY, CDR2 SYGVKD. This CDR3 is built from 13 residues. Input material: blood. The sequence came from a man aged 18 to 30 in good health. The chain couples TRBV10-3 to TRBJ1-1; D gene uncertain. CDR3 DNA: TGTGCCATCAGCTCGAGTGGGAACACTGAAGCTTTCTTT. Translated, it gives CAISSSGNTEAFF.